This TCR beta chain was identified during a study of regulatory T cells in long-lasting Graves disease. Documented time point: newly diagnosed GD, antithyroid drugs for less than 3 months. From RNA extracted from PBMCs, the TCR library was made. This clonotype was counted many times. Construction of TCR beta libraries relied on iRepertoire HTBI primers and on Arm-PCR targeting CDR3 regions. Each CDR3 protein is one row after TCRdb ran MiXCR on the multiplex PCR reads. The sample shows about 460,000 distinct CDR3 sequences, roughly 15% of them seen only once. Germline V gene sequence: CDR1 WNHNN, CDR2 SYGVQD (reference sequence). The CDR3 is made up of 13 amino acids. V was clipped by 6 bases and J by 1 base, with 6 bases between them. The same specimen was also included in a second study, on T cells in Graves' hyperthyroidism and ophthalmopathy.

The sequences come from peripheral blood mononuclear cells (PBMCs), collected at new diagnosis, from a patient treated with antithyroid drugs. The receptor comes from a woman between 50 and 59 years old with Graves disease. The chain recombines TRBV10-1 with TRBJ2-2; D ambiguous. CDR3 protein: CASRKGNTGELFF. In DNA form, the CDR3 reads TGCGCCAGCAGAAAGGGGAACACCGGGGAGCTGTTTTTT.